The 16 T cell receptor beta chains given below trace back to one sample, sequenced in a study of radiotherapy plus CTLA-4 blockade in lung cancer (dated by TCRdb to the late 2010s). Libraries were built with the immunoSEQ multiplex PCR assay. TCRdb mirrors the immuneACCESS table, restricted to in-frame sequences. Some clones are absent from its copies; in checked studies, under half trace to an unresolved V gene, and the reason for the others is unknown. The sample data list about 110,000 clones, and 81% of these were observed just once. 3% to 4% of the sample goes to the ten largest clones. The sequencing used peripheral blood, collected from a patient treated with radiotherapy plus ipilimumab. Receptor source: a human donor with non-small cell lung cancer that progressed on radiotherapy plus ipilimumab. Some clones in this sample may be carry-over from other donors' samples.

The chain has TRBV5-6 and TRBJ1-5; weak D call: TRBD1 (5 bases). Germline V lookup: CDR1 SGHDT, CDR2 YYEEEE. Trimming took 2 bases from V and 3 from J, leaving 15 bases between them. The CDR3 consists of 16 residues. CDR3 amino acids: CASSFSLGRPNQPQHF. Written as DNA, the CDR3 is TGTGCCAGCAGCTTTAGTTTGGGACGGCCCAATCAGCCCCAGCATTTT.

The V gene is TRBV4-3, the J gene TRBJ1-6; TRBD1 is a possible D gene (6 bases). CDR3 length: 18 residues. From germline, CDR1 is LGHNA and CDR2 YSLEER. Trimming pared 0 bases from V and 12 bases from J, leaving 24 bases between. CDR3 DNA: TGCGCCAGCAGCCAAGAATTGTGGGGGGGCCCAACCCGAGGACCCCTCCACTTT. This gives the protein CASSQELWGGPTRGPLHF.

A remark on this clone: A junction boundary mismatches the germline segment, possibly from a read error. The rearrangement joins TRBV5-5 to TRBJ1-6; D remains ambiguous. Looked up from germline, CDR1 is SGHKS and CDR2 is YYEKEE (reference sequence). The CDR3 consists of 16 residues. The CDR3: CTSSYSESSYNSPLHF. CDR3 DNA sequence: TGTACCAGCAGCTACTCTGAAAGCTCCTATAATTCACCCCTCCACTTT.

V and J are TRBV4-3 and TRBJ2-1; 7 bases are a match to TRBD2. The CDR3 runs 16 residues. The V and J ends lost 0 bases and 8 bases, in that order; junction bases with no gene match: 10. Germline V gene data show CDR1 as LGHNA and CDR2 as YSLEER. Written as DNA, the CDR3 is TGCGCCAGCAGCCAAGACGACTACGGGGGGTGGGATGAGCAGTTCTTC. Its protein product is CASSQDDYGGWDEQFF.

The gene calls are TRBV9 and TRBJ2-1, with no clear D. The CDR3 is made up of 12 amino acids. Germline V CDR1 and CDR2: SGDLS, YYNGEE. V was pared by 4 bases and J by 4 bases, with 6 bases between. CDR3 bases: TGTGCCAGCAGCACCGGATACAATGAGCAGTTCTTC. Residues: CASSTGYNEQFF.

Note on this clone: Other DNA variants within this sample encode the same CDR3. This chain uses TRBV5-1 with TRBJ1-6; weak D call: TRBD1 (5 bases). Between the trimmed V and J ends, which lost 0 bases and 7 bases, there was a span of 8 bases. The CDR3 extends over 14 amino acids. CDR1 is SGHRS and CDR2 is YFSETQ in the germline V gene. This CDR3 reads CASSLGQGNSPLHF. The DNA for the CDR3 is TGCGCCAGCAGCTTGGGGCAGGGAAATTCACCCCTCCACTTT.

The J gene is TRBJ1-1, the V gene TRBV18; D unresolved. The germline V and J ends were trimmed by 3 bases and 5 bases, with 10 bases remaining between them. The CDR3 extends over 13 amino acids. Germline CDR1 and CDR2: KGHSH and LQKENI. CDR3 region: CASSPLPFTEAFF. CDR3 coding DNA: TGTGCCAGCTCACCGCTCCCCTTTACTGAAGCTTTCTTT.

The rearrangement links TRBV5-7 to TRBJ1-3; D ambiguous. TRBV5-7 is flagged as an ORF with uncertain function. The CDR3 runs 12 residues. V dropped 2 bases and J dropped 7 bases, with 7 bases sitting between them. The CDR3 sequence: CASSLVRNTIYF. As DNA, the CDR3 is TGTGCCAGCAGCTTAGTTCGGAACACCATATATTTT.

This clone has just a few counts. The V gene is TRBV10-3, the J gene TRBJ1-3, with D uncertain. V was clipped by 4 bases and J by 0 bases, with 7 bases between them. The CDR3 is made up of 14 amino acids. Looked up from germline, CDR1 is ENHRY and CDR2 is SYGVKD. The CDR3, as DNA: TGTGCCATCAGTGCACAGAACTCTGGAAACACCATATATTTT. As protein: CAISAQNSGNTIYF.

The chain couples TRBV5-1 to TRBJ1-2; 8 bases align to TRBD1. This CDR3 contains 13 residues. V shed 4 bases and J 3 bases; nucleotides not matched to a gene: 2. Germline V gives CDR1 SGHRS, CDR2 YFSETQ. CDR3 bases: TGCGCCAGCAGCACAGGGGGAGACTATGGCTACACCTTC. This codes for CASSTGGDYGYTF.

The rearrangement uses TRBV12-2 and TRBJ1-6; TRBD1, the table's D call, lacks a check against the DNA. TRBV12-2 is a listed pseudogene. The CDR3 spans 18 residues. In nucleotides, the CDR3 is TGTGCAAGTCGCTCCACAGAAGGGGGAATGTCCTATAATTCACCCCTCCACTTT. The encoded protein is CASRSTEGGMSYNSPLHF.

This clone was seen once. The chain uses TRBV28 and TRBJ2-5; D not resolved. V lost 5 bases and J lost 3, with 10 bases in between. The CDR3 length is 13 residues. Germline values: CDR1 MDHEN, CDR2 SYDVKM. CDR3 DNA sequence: TGTGCCAGCAGTAACTTGCACAAAGAGACCCAGTACTTC. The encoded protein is CASSNLHKETQYF.

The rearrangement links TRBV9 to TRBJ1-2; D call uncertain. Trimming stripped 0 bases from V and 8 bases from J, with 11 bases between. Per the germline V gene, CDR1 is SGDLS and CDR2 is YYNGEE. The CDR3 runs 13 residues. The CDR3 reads CASSVVVSWGYTF. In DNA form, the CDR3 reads TGTGCCAGCAGCGTAGTTGTTAGTTGGGGCTACACCTTC. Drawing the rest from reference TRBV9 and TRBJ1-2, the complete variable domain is DSGVTQTPKHLITATGQRVTLRCSPRSGDLSVYWYQQSLDQGLQFLIQYYNGEERAKGNILERFSAQQFPDLHSELNLSSLELGDSALYFCASSVVVSWGYTFGSGTRLTVV.

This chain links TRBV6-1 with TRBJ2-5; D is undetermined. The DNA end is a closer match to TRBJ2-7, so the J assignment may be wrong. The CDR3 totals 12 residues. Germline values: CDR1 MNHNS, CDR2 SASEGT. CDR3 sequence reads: CASSEGIYEQYF. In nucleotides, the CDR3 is TGTGCCAGCAGTGAGGGGATCTACGAGCAGTACTTC.

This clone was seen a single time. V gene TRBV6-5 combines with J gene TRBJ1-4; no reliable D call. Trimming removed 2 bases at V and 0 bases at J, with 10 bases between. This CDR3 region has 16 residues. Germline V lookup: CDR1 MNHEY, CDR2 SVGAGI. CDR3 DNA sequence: TGTGCCAGCAGTTACGGGCAGTTTGCAACTAATGAAAAACTGTTTTTT. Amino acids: CASSYGQFATNEKLFF.

CDR3 nucleotides: TGTGCCAGCAGCTTAGTGGGCGGGGCAGATACGCAGTATTTT. This sequence encodes CASSLVGGADTQYF. The rearrangement joins TRBV7-3 to TRBJ2-3, with D possibly matching TRBD2 (6 bases). The CDR3 spans 14 residues. Germline V gene lookup returns CDR1 SGHTA and CDR2 FQGTGA. With 2 bases removed from V and 4 bases from J, the gap between germline ends came to 10 bases.